This is a list of T cell receptor beta chains from one sample in a study of blood T cell repertoires in COVID-19. TCRdb's copy holds only in-frame clones and misses some; the assay was immunoSEQ multiplex PCR. The sample yields roughly 320,000 clones, about 87% seen once. The sequencing sample was made of peripheral blood. The receptors derive from a man in his sixties or seventies with acute or convalescent COVID-19. Each CDR3 is given with its conserved first and last residue.

TRBV28,TRBJ1-3,CASSLAGRGRDTIYF
TRBV18,TRBJ2-7,CASSPDRAGGIEQYF
TRBV28,TRBJ2-2,CASTLSGGAGTGELFF
TRBV5-4,TRBJ2-3,CASSLPSGGARTDTQYF
TRBV3-1/TRBV3-2,TRBJ2-7,CASSQEVPSGNYEQYF
TRBV10-3,TRBJ2-3,CAIASSGENKDTQYF
TRBV5-5,TRBJ2-5,CASSLAQGAPETQYF
TRBV3-1/TRBV3-2,TRBJ2-3,CASTRGLAGDSDTQYF
TRBV6-4,TRBJ2-3,CASSEKLASADTQYF
TRBV2,TRBJ2-5,CASSRRAPLAGVETQYF
TRBV28,TRBJ2-3,CASSAPGSEGDTQYF
TRBV19,TRBJ2-6,CASSSGGGSGANVLTF
TRBV3-1/TRBV3-2,TRBJ2-7,CASSQAERGAEQYF